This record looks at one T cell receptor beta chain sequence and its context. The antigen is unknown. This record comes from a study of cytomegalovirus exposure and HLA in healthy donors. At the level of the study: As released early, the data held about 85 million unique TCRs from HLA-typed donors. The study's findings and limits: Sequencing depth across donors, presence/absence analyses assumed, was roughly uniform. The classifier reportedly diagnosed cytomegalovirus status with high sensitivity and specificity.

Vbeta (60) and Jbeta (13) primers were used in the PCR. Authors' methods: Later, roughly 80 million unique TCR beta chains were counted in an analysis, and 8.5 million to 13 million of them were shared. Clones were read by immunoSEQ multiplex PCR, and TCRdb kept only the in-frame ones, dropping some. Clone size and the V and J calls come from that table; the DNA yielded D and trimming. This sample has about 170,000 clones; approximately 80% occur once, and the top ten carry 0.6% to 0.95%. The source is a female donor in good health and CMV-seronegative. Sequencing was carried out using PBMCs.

CDR3 DNA sequence: TGTGCCAGCAGCTTAGGGCCCGGTCGGGGGGTCTACAATGAGCAGTTCTTC. The encoded protein is CASSLGPGRGVYNEQFF. The chain combines TRBV7-2 with TRBJ2-1; 7 nucleotides line up with TRBD2. Germline V gene data show CDR1 as SGHTA and CDR2 as FQGNSA. This CDR3 contains 17 residues. Unmatched junction bases numbered 9, after V lost 1 base and J lost 3 bases.